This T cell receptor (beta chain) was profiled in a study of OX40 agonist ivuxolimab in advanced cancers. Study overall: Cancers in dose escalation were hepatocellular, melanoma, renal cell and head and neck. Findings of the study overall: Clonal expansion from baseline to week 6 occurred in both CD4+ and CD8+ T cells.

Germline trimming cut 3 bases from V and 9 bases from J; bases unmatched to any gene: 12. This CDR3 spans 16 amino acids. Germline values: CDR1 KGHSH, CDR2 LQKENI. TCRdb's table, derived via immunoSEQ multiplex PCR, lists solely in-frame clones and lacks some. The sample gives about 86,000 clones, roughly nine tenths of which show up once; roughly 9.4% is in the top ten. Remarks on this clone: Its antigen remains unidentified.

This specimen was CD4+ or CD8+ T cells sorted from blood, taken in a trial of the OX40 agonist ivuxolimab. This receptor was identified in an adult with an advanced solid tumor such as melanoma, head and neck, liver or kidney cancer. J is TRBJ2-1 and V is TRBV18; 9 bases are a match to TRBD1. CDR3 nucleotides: TGTGCCAGCTCACCCTCCGGGACAGGGTATGGGGGTGAGCAGTTCTTC. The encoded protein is CASSPSGTGYGGEQFF.